This entry concerns a single TCR beta chain. No antigen is known for it. Focal radiation was given together with CTLA-4 blockade (ipilimumab) to patients with chemo-refractory metastatic non-small-cell lung cancer. Using immunoSEQ multiplex PCR, the repertoire was profiled, and TCRdb retains in-frame clones only, with some absent. The sample has 30,000 to 35,000 clones, roughly 71% seen once; the top ten hold under 5%. This record comes from a study of radiotherapy plus CTLA-4 blockade in lung cancer. Looked up from germline, CDR1 is SGHRS and CDR2 is YFSETQ. CDR3 length equals 16 residues. Losses at the gene ends were 3 bases for V and 1 base for J; bases not matched to a gene: 7. Study-wide results and caveats: Reports identified early blood T cell clone dynamics, with interferon-beta, as the best response predictor. Some TCR clones had been derived from tumors. These clones expanded in peripheral blood after radiotherapy plus ipilimumab.

This chain uses TRBV5-1 with TRBJ1-1; 9 positions agree with TRBD1. The source is a human donor with non-small cell lung cancer who had stable disease on radiotherapy plus ipilimumab. This material consisted of peripheral blood, taken from a patient treated with radiotherapy plus ipilimumab. CDR3: CASSSQTGGANTEAFF. CDR3 bases: TGCGCCAGCAGCTCTCAAACAGGGGGCGCGAACACTGAAGCTTTCTTT.